These T cell receptor beta chains were read from a single sample in a study of identical twins. Via MiXCR, TCRdb re-called the 5' RACE reads, giving one row per CDR3 protein. The sample includes under 450,000 distinct CDR3 sequences, approximately 18% seen only once; the top ten take around 12%. Sequenced input: naive T cells sorted from blood. The receptor source for this set is a middle-aged man in good health. Both conserved end residues are trimmed from each CDR3.

j_call | cdr3_length | v_call | cdr3_aa
TRBJ2-5 | 13 | TRBV7-9 | ASSLGLADQETQY
TRBJ2-7 | 12 | TRBV6-5 | ASSYTSGIYEQY
TRBJ2-3 | 14 | TRBV10-3 | AISERASGSKDTQY
TRBJ2-1 | 12 | TRBV10-3 | AIGREPKGNEQF
TRBJ2-1 | 13 | TRBV12-3/TRBV12-4 | ASKHRGASYNEQF
TRBJ1-1 | 14 | TRBV5-5 | ASSLFLGPANTEAF
TRBJ2-5 | 15 | TRBV5-1 | ASSLARWERRQETQY
TRBJ2-4 | 12 | TRBV12-3/TRBV12-4 | ASSSYRDKNIQY
TRBJ1-5 | 16 | TRBV12-3/TRBV12-4 | ASSSGTSVSGGNQPQH
TRBJ2-1 | 14 | TRBV11-2 | ASSLAPISSYNEQF
TRBJ2-7 | 12 | TRBV9 | ASSPGPSEYEQY
TRBJ2-1 | 13 | TRBV12-3/TRBV12-4 | ASSFQAGENNEQF
TRBJ2-7 | 13 | TRBV12-3/TRBV12-4 | ASSQQGARTYEQY
TRBJ1-2 | 9 | TRBV20-1 | SARMGVGYT
TRBJ1-6 | 10 | TRBV20-1 | SASWGGSPLH
TRBJ2-5 | 11 | TRBV6-2/TRBV6-3 | ATCLRPQETQY
TRBJ2-6 | 14 | TRBV10-3 | AISESTFGEANVLT
TRBJ2-3 | 11 | TRBV10-3 | AISESTPDTQY
TRBJ1-3 | 13 | TRBV28 | ASSATQGTGNTIY
TRBJ2-3 | 14 | TRBV21-1 | ASSKGWDPERYTQY
TRBJ2-3 | 11 | TRBV7-3 | ASSFRGQDTQY
TRBJ1-1 | 11 | TRBV4-3 | ASSQDIRKEAF
TRBJ2-2 | 11 | TRBV4-3 | ASRGPNTGELF
TRBJ2-5 | 9 | TRBV20-1 | SASGRETQY
TRBJ1-1 | 13 | TRBV7-2 | ASSVDSGVNTEAF
TRBJ2-7 | 9 | TRBV20-1 | SATMTYEQY
TRBJ2-1 | 13 | TRBV7-9 | ASRTTRSFYNEQF
TRBJ2-1 | 12 | TRBV29-1 | SVAAGGTYNEQF
TRBJ2-7 | 10 | TRBV10-3 | AISEGLTEQY
TRBJ2-7 | 11 | TRBV10-3 | AITIGQGAEQY
TRBJ1-6 | 17 | TRBV20-1 | SARDQWGPRQGANSPLH
TRBJ2-5 | 13 | TRBV20-1 | SAGGTSGVGETQY
TRBJ2-7 | 13 | TRBV3-1 | ASSQAVGRGYEQY
TRBJ2-3 | 13 | TRBV28 | ASTSRAVAPDTQY
TRBJ2-3 | 10 | TRBV12-3/TRBV12-4 | ASTRSGGPEY
TRBJ2-5 | 15 | TRBV12-3/TRBV12-4 | ASSPGLAGVRQETQY
TRBJ2-7 | 15 | TRBV12-3/TRBV12-4 | ASSHSPWTGTSYEQY
TRBJ2-7 | 13 | TRBV4-3 | ASSQAWRQGHEQY
TRBJ2-5 | 14 | TRBV7-2 | ASSLVRTSGEETQY
TRBJ2-5 | 13 | TRBV14 | ASSWTSRSQETQY
TRBJ2-7 | 13 | TRBV7-8 | ASSSLTGVFDEQY
TRBJ2-3 | 10 | TRBV3-1 | ASSQSSDTQY
TRBJ2-3 | 13 | TRBV5-1 | ASSLEVGLSDTQY
TRBJ1-1 | 13 | TRBV5-6 | ASSWGDTVNTEAF
TRBJ2-3 | 14 | TRBV7-2 | ASSLIEVMIGDTQY
TRBJ2-2 | 11 | TRBV11-1 | ASSLSLGGELF
TRBJ1-1 | 9 | TRBV7-9 | ASSLNTEAF
TRBJ2-3 | 10 | TRBV7-9 | ASSSVSEGRY
TRBJ2-3 | 12 | TRBV20-1 | SARGWGKVDTQY